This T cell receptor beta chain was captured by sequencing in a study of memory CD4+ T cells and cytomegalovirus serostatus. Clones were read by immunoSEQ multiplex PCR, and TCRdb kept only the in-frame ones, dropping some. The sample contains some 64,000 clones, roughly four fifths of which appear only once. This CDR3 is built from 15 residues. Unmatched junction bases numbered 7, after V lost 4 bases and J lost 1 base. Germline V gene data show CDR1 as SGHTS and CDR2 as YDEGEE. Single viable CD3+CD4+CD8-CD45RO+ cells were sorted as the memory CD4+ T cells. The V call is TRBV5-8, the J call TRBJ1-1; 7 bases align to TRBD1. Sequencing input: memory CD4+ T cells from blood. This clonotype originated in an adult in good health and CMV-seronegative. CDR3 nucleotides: TGTGCCAGCAGCCTGGGACAGAGTGGGAACACTGAAGCTTTCTTT. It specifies CASSLGQSGNTEAFF.